The 8 T cell receptor beta chains below all came from one sample that was sequenced in a study of shared clonotypes between healthy human individuals. Some clones are missing from TCRdb's copy, which holds only in-frame ones; the method was immunoSEQ multiplex PCR. The data show about 580,000 clones, with about 98% seen just once and 0.3% held by the top ten. Naive CD8 cells, CD45RO-negative and positively selected for CCR7, excluded terminally differentiated effector memory CD45RA+ cells. What was sequenced was naive CD8+ T cells sorted from blood. These receptors were obtained from a man aged 25 to 40 in good health.

The rearrangement uses TRBV6-6 and TRBJ2-7; D is possibly TRBD2 (5 bases). Trimming pared 7 bases from V and 2 bases from J, leaving 12 bases between. The CDR3 extends over 13 amino acids. Germline values: CDR1 MNHNY, CDR2 SVGAGI (reference sequence). The CDR3 coding sequence is TGTGCCAGCACGTACGGGGTTACCTACGAGCAGTACTTC. Its protein is CASTYGVTYEQYF.

DNA of the CDR3: TGTGCCAGCAGCGCTAGGCCGGGCGAGCAGTACTTC. It is translated as CASSARPGEQYF. This chain connects TRBV25-1 to TRBJ2-7; D uncertain. CDR1 and CDR2 (germline): MGHDK, SYGVNS. V lost 6 bases and J 6 bases, leaving 12 bases between the germline ends. There are 12 residues in the CDR3.

The chain has TRBV7-9 and TRBJ2-1, with 13 bases identical to TRBD2. V shed 3 bases and J 7 bases; nucleotides not matched to a gene: 15. Per the germline V gene, CDR1 is SEHNR and CDR2 is FQNEAQ (reference sequence). The CDR3 extends over 19 amino acids. The CDR3 protein is CASSFSTKGLAGTGNEQFF. The CDR3 DNA follows: TGTGCCAGCAGCTTCTCTACCAAGGGACTAGCGGGAACTGGGAATGAGCAGTTCTTC.

The genes are TRBV7-9 and TRBJ2-2; TRBD2 matches 9 bases. This CDR3 has 16 amino acids. Germline lookup yields CDR1 SEHNR and CDR2 FQNEAQ (reference sequence). V was pared by 2 bases and J by 7 bases, with 8 bases of the junction left unmatched. The CDR3 bases are TGTGCCAGCAGCTTAAACGAGCGGGAGGAGAACGGGGAGCTGTTTTTT. The encoded protein is CASSLNEREENGELFF.

The chain recombines TRBV5-1 with TRBJ2-7; 9 nucleotides agree with TRBD1. Trimming at V came to 0 bases and at J to 3 bases, leaving 7 bases not matched to a gene. The CDR3 spans 16 residues. In germline, CDR1 is SGHRS, CDR2 YFSETQ. As DNA, the CDR3 is TGCGCCAGCAGCTTGGGACAGGGGGAATGGCACTACGAGCAGTACTTC. As protein: CASSLGQGEWHYEQYF.

The chain joins TRBV28 to TRBJ2-1; TRBD2 matches at 10 bases. In germline, CDR1 is MDHEN, CDR2 SYDVKM. Unmatched junction bases numbered 7, after V lost 5 bases and J lost 6 bases. This CDR3 comprises 15 residues. In DNA, the CDR3 is TGTGCCAGCAGTCCCGGGACTAGCGTGGCCAATGAGCAGTTCTTC. Amino acid sequence: CASSPGTSVANEQFF.

The genes are TRBV7-2 and TRBJ2-1, with TRBD2 matching 13 bases. The germline gives CDR1 SGHTA, CDR2 FQGNSA. J lost 10 bases, V lost 5 bases, and 11 bases had no gene match. The CDR3 contains 16 residues. The CDR3 reads CASSHGLAGVSGEQFF. Here the CDR3 DNA reads TGTGCCAGCAGCCATGGACTAGCGGGAGTTTCAGGAGAGCAGTTCTTC.

The chain recombines TRBV19 with TRBJ2-1, with 9 bases lining up with TRBD1. The CDR3 covers 15 residues. Trimming took 9 bases from V and 2 from J; bases not matched to a gene: 8. Germline V gives CDR1 LNHDA, CDR2 SQIVND (reference sequence). The CDR3 here is CASKTGGGPYNEQFF. The CDR3 bases are TGTGCCAGCAAGACAGGGGGTGGGCCCTACAATGAGCAGTTCTTC.